The entry below describes one T cell receptor (beta chain). Its antigen is unidentified. Additional DNA sequences in this sample encode the identical CDR3. The data originate from a study of T cell responses to AZD1222 COVID-19 vaccine. Points from the study as a whole: Researchers took repertoire samples only after the peak T cell response had come. Donors were mostly white British, more females; clonal diversity possibly underestimated. The study identified only 6 or 7 AZD1222 recipients as seropositive at baseline.

V lost 0 bases to trimming and J lost 1 base, with 8 bases between them. CDR3 length: 15 residues. The germline CDR1 and CDR2 sequences are SGDLS and YYNGEE. The protocol was immunoSEQ multiplex PCR, while the TCRdb copy is restricted to in-frame clones and leaves out a portion. The table includes about 91,000 clones, roughly nine tenths detected once. Sequencing was performed on peripheral blood, taken 28 days after the second AZD1222 dose. The V and J genes are TRBV9 and TRBJ1-3; D uncertain. This sequence was found in an adult who received the AZD1222 COVID-19 vaccine. As DNA, the CDR3 is TGTGCCAGCAGCGTAGAAGGGAGTTCTGGAAACACCATATATTTT. Translating gives CASSVEGSSGNTIYF.